This T cell receptor (beta chain) came from a study of cytomegalovirus exposure and HLA in healthy donors. Deletions cut 2 bases from V and 6 bases from J, with 16 bases between. The CDR3 sequence is 15 residues long. CDR1 is SGHTA and CDR2 is FQGNSA in the germline V gene. The PCR employed 60 Vbeta primers together with 13 Jbeta primers. Produced via immunoSEQ multiplex PCR; TCRdb's table is partial and in-frame only. The sample yields some 180,000 clones, less than 90% seen once. The J gene is TRBJ1-2, the V gene TRBV7-2; weak D call: TRBD1 (6 bases). The source is a girl between 5 and 17 years old in good health and CMV-seropositive. Sequencing was done on a sample of PBMCs. For the CDR3, the DNA is TGTGCCAGCAGCTTAAGGGGGATGCCTGGCGATGGCTACACCTTC. Its translation is CASSLRGMPGDGYTF.